This TCR beta chain was captured in a study of early T cells in non-severe SARS-CoV-2 infection. Overall study context: Alpha and beta chains were unpaired, from unsorted whole-blood bulk RNA. Study findings and constraints: VDJdb-based annotation leaned toward anti-spike CD8 responses and missed private and CD4 specificities.

Unique molecular identifier tags were affixed to discrete cDNA molecules. TCRdb reprocessed the 5' RACE reads with MiXCR, giving one entry per CDR3 protein. The table has 69,000 or so distinct CDR3 sequences, around 14% seen once; the top ten hold over 4%. This clonotype was recorded only once. What it binds is not known. A much larger clone sits a single nucleotide away, making a read error possible. CDR3 length: 13 residues. Germline V gives CDR1 LGHNT, CDR2 FRNRAP. The V segment lost 5 bases and the J segment 5 bases; nucleotides outside the gene matches: 1. This chain uses TRBV12-5 with TRBJ2-3; 10 bases are a match to TRBD2. The sample taken for sequencing was whole blood. The receptor comes from an adult who was a healthcare worker with PCR-confirmed SARS-CoV-2 infection or an uninfected control (not recorded which). For the CDR3, the DNA is TGTGCTAGTGGTCTAGCGGGAGTAGATACGCAGTATTTT. Its protein is CASGLAGVDTQYF.